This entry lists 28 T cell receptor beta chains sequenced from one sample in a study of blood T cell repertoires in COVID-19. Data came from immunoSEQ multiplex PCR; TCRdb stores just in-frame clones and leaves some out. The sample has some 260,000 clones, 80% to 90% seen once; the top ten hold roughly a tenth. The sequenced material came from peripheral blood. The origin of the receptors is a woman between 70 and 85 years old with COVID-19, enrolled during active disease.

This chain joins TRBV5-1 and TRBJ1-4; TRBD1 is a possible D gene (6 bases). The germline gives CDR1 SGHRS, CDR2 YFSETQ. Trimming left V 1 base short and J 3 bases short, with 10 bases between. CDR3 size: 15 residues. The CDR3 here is CASSLQRTANEKLFF. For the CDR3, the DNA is TGCGCCAGCAGCTTGCAACGGACAGCTAATGAAAAACTGTTTTTT. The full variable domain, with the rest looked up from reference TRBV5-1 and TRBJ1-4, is KAGVTQTPRYLIKTRGQQVTLSCSPISGHRSVSWYQQTPGQGLQFLFEYFSETQRNKGNFPGRFSGRQFSNSRSEMNVSTLELGDSALYLCASSLQRTANEKLFFGSGTQLSVL.

The CDR3 spells CASSTTDNTGELFF. CDR3 nucleotides: TGTGCCAGCAGTACGACAGACAACACCGGGGAGCTGTTTTTT. J is TRBJ2-2 and V is TRBV2; a possible D gene is TRBD1 (5 bases). The V and J ends lost 5 bases and 2 bases respectively, with 9 bases between them. The CDR3 spans 14 residues. The germline CDR1 and CDR2 sequences are SNHLY and FYNNEI.

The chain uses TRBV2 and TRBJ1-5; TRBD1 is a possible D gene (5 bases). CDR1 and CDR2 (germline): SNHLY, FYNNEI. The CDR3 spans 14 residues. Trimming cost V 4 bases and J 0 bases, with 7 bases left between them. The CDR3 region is CASSAGLSNQPQHF. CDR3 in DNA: TGTGCCAGCAGTGCGGGACTTAGCAATCAGCCCCAGCATTTT.

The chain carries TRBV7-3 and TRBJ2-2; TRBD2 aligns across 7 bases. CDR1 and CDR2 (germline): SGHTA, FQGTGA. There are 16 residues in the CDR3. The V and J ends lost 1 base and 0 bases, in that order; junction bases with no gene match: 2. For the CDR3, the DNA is TGTGCCAGCAGCTTAAACGGGGGGTCGAACACCGGGGAGCTGTTTTTT. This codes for CASSLNGGSNTGELFF.

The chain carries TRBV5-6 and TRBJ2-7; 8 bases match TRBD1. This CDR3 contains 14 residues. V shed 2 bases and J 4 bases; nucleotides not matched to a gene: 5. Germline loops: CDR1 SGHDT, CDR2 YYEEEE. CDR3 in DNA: TGTGCCAGCAGCTTCGGGACAGGATCATACGAGCAGTACTTC. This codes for CASSFGTGSYEQYF.

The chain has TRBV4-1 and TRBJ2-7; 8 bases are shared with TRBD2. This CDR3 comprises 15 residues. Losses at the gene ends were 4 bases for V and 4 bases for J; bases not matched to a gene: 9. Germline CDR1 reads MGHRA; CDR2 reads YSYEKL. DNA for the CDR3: TGCGCCAGCAGCCCAAGGGGCGGGAGGAGGTACGAGCAGTACTTC. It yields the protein CASSPRGGRRYEQYF.

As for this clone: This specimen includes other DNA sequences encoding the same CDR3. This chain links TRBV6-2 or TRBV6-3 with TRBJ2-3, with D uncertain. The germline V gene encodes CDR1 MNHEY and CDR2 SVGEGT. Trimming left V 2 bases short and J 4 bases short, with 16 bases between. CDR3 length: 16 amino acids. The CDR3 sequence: CASSYGGLAGADTQYF. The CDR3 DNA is TGTGCCAGCAGTTACGGTGGGTTGGCAGGTGCAGATACGCAGTATTTT.

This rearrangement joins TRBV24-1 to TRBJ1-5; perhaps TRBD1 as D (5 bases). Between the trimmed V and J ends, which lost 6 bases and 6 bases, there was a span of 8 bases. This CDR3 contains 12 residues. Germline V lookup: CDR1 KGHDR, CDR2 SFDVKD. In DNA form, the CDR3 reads TGTGCCACCAGTCGGGGGACTCAGCCCCAGCATTTT. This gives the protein CATSRGTQPQHF.

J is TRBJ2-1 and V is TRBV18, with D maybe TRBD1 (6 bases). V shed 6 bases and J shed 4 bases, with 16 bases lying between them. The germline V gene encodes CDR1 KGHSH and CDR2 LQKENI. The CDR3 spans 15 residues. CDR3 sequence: CASSPAPGHYNEQFF. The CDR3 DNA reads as TGTGCCAGCTCCCCCGCCCCGGGACATTACAATGAGCAGTTCTTC.

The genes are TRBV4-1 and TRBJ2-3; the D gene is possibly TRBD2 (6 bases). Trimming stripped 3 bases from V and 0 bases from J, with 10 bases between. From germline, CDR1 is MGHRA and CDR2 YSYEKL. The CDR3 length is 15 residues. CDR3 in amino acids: CASSQEGTSTDTQYF. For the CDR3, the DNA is TGCGCCAGCAGCCAGGAAGGGACTAGCACAGATACGCAGTATTTT.

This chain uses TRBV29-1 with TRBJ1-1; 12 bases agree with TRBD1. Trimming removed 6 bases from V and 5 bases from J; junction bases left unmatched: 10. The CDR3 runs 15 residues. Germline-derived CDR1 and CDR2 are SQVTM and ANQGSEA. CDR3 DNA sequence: TGCAGCGTAGGGACAGGGGGCTTTGGGAGAACTGAAGCTTTCTTT. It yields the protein CSVGTGGFGRTEAFF. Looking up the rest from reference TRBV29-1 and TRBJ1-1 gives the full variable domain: SAVISQKPSRDICQRGTSLTIQCQVDSQVTMMFWYRQQPGQSLTLIATANQGSEATYESGFVIDKFPISRPNLTFSTLTVSNMSPEDSSIYLCSVGTGGFGRTEAFFGQGTRLTVV.

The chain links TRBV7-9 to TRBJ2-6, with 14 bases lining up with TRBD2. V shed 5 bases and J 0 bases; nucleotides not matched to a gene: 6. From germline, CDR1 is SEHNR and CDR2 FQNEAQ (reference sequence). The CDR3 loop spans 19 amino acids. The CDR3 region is CASSGTSGSSPSGANVLTF. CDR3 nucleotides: TGTGCCAGCAGCGGGACTAGCGGGAGTTCCCCCTCTGGGGCCAACGTCCTGACTTTC.

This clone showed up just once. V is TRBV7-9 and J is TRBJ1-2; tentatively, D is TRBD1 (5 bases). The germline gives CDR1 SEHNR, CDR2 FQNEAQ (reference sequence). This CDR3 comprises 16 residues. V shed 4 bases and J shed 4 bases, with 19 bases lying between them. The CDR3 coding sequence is TGTGCCAGCAGCTCCAGCCTGGGAGGGGTAGGCTATGGCTACACCTTC. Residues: CASSSSLGGVGYGYTF.

CDR3 nucleotide sequence: TGTGCCAGCCAGAAGCCGGGTGGCACAGATACGCAGTATTTT. Translated: CASQKPGGTDTQYF. The V gene is TRBV28, the J gene TRBJ2-3, with D unclear. This CDR3 spans 14 amino acids. Germline V gives CDR1 MDHEN, CDR2 SYDVKM. The ends were cut back, 8 bases at V and 1 base at J, with 13 bases in the middle. Looking up the rest from reference TRBV28 and TRBJ2-3 gives the full variable domain: DVKVTQSSRYLVKRTGEKVFLECVQDMDHENMFWYRQDPGLGLRLIYFSYDVKMKEKGDIPEGYSVSREKKERFSLILESASTNQTSMYLCASQKPGGTDTQYFGPGTRLTVL.

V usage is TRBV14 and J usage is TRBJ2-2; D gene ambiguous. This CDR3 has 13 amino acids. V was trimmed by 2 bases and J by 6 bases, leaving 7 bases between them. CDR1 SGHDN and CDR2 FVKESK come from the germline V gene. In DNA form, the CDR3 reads TGTGCCAGCAGCCAAATTCTAGCCGGGGAGCTGTTTTTT. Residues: CASSQILAGELFF.

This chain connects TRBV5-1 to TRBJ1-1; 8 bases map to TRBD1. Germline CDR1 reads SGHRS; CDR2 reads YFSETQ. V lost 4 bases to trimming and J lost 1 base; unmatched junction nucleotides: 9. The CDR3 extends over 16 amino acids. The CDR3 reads CASSVGRGQENTEAFF. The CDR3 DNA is TGCGCCAGCAGCGTGGGCAGGGGGCAGGAGAACACTGAAGCTTTCTTT.

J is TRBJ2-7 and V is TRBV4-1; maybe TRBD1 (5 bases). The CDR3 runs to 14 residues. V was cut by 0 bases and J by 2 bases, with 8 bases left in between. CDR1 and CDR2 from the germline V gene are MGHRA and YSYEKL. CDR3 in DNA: TGCGCCAGCAGCCAAGATCAGGGAACCTACGAGCAGTACTTC. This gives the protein CASSQDQGTYEQYF.

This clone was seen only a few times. The CDR3 region has the DNA TGTGCCAGCAGCTTTGAAGCGGACTCCTACAATGAGCAGTTCTTC. This encodes CASSFEADSYNEQFF. This chain uses TRBV11-3 with TRBJ2-1; D is perhaps TRBD2 (5 bases). The germline gives CDR1 SGHNT, CDR2 YENEEA. V lost 3 bases and J 0 bases, leaving 9 bases between the germline ends. The CDR3 covers 15 residues.

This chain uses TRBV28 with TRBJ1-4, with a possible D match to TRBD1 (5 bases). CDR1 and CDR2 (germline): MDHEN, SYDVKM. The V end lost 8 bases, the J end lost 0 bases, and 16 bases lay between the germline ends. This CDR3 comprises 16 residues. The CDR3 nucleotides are TGTGCCAGCTTGGGTGGGGGGATAGCAACTAATGAAAAACTGTTTTTT. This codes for CASLGGGIATNEKLFF.

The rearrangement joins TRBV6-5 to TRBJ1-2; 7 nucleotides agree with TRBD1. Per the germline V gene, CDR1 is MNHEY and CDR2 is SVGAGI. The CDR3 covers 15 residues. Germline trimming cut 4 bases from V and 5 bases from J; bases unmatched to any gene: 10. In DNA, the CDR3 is TGTGCCAGCAGTTCCGACAGGGAATGGGGATATGGCTACACCTTC. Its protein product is CASSSDREWGYGYTF.

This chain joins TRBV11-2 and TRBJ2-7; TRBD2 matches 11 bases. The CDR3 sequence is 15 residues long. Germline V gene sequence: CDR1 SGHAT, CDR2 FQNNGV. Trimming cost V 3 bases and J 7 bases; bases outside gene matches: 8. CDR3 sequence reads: CASSFTSGSLGEQYF. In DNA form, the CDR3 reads TGTGCCAGCAGCTTCACTAGCGGGAGTCTTGGGGAGCAGTACTTC.

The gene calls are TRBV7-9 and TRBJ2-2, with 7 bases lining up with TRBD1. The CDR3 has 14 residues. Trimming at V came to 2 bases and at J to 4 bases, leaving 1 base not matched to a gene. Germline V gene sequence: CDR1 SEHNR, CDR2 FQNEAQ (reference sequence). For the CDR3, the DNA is TGTGCCAGCAGCTTATCAGGGGGCACCGGGGAGCTGTTTTTT. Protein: CASSLSGGTGELFF.

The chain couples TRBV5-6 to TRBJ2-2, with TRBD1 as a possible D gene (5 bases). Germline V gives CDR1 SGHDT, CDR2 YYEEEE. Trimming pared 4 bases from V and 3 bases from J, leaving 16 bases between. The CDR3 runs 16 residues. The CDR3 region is CASSPNPGRDTGELFF. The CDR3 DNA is TGTGCCAGCAGCCCCAATCCGGGCAGGGACACCGGGGAGCTGTTTTTT.

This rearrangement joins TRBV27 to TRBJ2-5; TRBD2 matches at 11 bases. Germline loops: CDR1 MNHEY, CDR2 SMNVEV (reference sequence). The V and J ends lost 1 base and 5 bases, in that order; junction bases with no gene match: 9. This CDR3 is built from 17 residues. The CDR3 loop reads CASSLLSVTSGMETQYF. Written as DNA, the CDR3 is TGTGCCAGCAGTTTATTATCCGTGACTAGCGGGATGGAGACCCAGTACTTC.

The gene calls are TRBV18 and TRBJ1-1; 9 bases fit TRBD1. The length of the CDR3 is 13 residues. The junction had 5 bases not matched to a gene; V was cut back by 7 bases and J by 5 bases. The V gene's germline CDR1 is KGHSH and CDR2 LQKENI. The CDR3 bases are TGTGCCAGCTTTACTGGACAGGGGACTGAAGCTTTCTTT. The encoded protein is CASFTGQGTEAFF. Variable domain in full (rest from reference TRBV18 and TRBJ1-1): NAGVMQNPRHLVRRRGQEARLRCSPMKGHSHVYWYRQLPEEGLKFMVYLQKENIIDESGMPKERFSAEFPKEGPSILRIQQVVRGDSAAYFCASFTGQGTEAFFGQGTRLTVV.

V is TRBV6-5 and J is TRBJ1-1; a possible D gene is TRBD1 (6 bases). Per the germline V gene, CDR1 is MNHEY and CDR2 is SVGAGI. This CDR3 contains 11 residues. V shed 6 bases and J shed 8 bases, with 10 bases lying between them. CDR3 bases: TGTGCCAGCAGCCTTGGGACAGAAGCTTTCTTT. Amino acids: CASSLGTEAFF.

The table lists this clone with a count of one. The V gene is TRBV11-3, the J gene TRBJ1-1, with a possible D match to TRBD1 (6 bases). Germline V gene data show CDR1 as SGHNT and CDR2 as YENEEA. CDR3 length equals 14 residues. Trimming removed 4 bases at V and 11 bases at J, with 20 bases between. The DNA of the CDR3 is TGTGCCAGCAGCTCCAGAAAAATCACAGGGCCGGCTTTCTTT. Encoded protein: CASSSRKITGPAFF.

CDR3 protein: CASSPNLGSSYEQYF. The DNA for the CDR3 is TGCGCCAGCAGCCCGAACTTGGGGAGCTCCTACGAGCAGTACTTC. The gene calls are TRBV5-1 and TRBJ2-7, with TRBD2 as a possible D gene (5 bases). Germline V gene data show CDR1 as SGHRS and CDR2 as YFSETQ. Trimming took off 4 bases at V and 0 bases at J, with 14 bases between the two ends. CDR3 length: 15 residues. The entire variable domain, with the rest obtained from reference TRBV5-1 and TRBJ2-7, is as follows: KAGVTQTPRYLIKTRGQQVTLSCSPISGHRSVSWYQQTPGQGLQFLFEYFSETQRNKGNFPGRFSGRQFSNSRSEMNVSTLELGDSALYLCASSPNLGSSYEQYFGPGTRLTVT.